This T cell receptor (beta chain) originates from a study of cytomegalovirus exposure and HLA in healthy donors. This clone appeared a few times. Each donor was healthy, and each was a bone marrow donor. CDR3 length: 15 amino acids. V shed 6 bases and J shed 4 bases, with 19 bases lying between them. Looked up from germline, CDR1 is SGHRS and CDR2 is YFSETQ. Both 60 Vbeta primers and 13 Jbeta primers went into the PCR. Repertoires were generated with immunoSEQ multiplex PCR, while TCRdb's copy carries only in-frame clones and drops some. This sample has some 170,000 clones, with around a tenth found just once.

The specimen sequenced was PBMCs. The chain carries TRBV5-1 and TRBJ2-5, with D maybe TRBD1 (5 bases). The TCR comes from a young woman in good health and CMV-seropositive. CDR3 DNA: TGCGCCAGCAAGGTGGACACCACTCCTCCAGAGACCCAGTACTTC. It is translated as CASKVDTTPPETQYF.